The 30 T cell receptor beta chains listed next were all sequenced from one sample in a study of cytomegalovirus exposure and HLA in healthy donors. The PCR used 60 Vbeta and 13 Jbeta primers. Data came from immunoSEQ multiplex PCR; TCRdb stores just in-frame clones and leaves some out. The repertoire holds 150,000 to 180,000 clones, with 80% as singletons. The sequenced sample consisted of PBMCs. These receptors were collected from a man aged 30 to 45 in good health and CMV-seropositive.

The rearrangement links TRBV13 to TRBJ2-7; 13 bases agree with TRBD2. Per germline, CDR1 PRHDT and CDR2 FYEKMQ (reference sequence). The V and J ends lost 5 bases and 3 bases, in that order; junction bases with no gene match: 1. There are 14 residues in the CDR3. Here the CDR3 DNA reads TGTGCCAGCAGCCGGACTAGCGGGAGCTACGAGCAGTACTTC. Its translation: CASSRTSGSYEQYF.

The gene calls are TRBV6-5 and TRBJ1-1; 9 bases are shared with TRBD1. V was clipped by 5 bases and J by 0 bases; unmatched bases: 4. From germline, CDR1 is MNHEY and CDR2 SVGAGI. This CDR3 is 15 amino acids long. The CDR3 spells CASSPGTGMNTEAFF. The CDR3 DNA reads as TGTGCCAGCAGTCCCGGGACAGGGATGAACACTGAAGCTTTCTTT.

In its sample, this clone was seen once. This chain connects TRBV10-1 to TRBJ2-5, with 8 bases lining up with TRBD1. The CDR3 totals 14 residues. Looked up from germline, CDR1 is WNHNN and CDR2 is SYGVQD (reference sequence). The ends lost 3 bases at V and 2 bases at J; junction bases unmatched: 2. The CDR3 loop is CASSEGQGQETQYF. DNA of the CDR3: TGCGCCAGCAGTGAAGGACAGGGACAAGAGACCCAGTACTTC.

V usage is TRBV7-9 and J usage is TRBJ2-3; 7 bases are shared with TRBD1. V lost 1 base to trimming and J lost 6 bases; unmatched junction nucleotides: 4. This CDR3 comprises 14 residues. CDR1 is SEHNR, CDR2 FQNEAQ, per germline (reference sequence). CDR3 DNA sequence: TGTGCCAGCAGCTTAGGAGGGGGCGCCGATACGCAGTATTTT. Translated: CASSLGGGADTQYF.

This clone was found a few times. This chain connects TRBV2 to TRBJ1-5, with TRBD1 identical over 11 bases. The CDR3 runs 14 residues. Germline V CDR1 and CDR2: SNHLY, FYNNEI. J lost 7 bases, V lost 6 bases, and 5 bases had no gene match. The CDR3 is CASSGQGALQPQHF. The DNA for the CDR3 is TGTGCCAGCAGCGGACAGGGGGCCCTCCAGCCCCAGCATTTT.

The chain carries TRBV27 and TRBJ1-5, with TRBD1 matching over 7 bases. CDR1 and CDR2 (germline): MNHEY, SMNVEV (reference sequence). The ends lost 3 bases at V and 4 bases at J; junction bases unmatched: 9. The length of the CDR3 is 16 residues. CDR3 in DNA: TGTGCCAGCAGTTTTGGCACAGGGGTGGGAAATCAGCCCCAGCATTTT. This sequence encodes CASSFGTGVGNQPQHF.

The chain employs TRBV7-3 and TRBJ2-1; weak D call: TRBD2 (6 bases). V was cut by 2 bases and J by 7 bases, with 12 bases left in between. Germline V CDR1 and CDR2: SGHTA, FQGTGA. CDR3 size: 14 residues. In DNA, the CDR3 is TGTGCCAGCAGCTTACTCCTAGCGTCGAATGAGCAGTTCTTC. Protein product: CASSLLLASNEQFF.

This clone was found once. The chain uses TRBV6-1 and TRBJ1-2; D perhaps matches TRBD1 (6 bases). Trimming shortened V by 3 bases and J by 5 bases, and 10 bases separated the two germline ends. The germline V gene has CDR1 MNHNS and CDR2 SASEGT. The CDR3 is made up of 13 amino acids. In nucleotides, the CDR3 is TGTGCCAGCAGTGAGGACAGCCGTTATGGCTACACCTTC. Its translation: CASSEDSRYGYTF.

This chain's CDR3 is CASRGQGARLAEAFF. The DNA of the CDR3 is TGTGCCAGCAGAGGACAGGGGGCGAGATTGGCTGAAGCTTTCTTT. The chain couples TRBV2 to TRBJ1-1, with 11 bases lining up with TRBD1. With 6 bases clipped from V and 6 bases from J, the junction kept 9 bases outside the gene matches. The CDR3 is 15 amino acids. CDR1 and CDR2 from the germline V gene are SNHLY and FYNNEI.

The rearrangement links TRBV30 to TRBJ1-6; D not certain. CDR1 GTSNPN and CDR2 SVGIG come from the germline V gene (reference sequence). The length of the CDR3 is 15 residues. V gave up 5 bases and J gave up 5 bases, with 16 bases separating them. CDR3 in amino acids: CAWDNSGGHNSPLHF. As DNA, the CDR3 is TGTGCCTGGGATAACAGTGGAGGACATAATTCACCCCTCCACTTT.

V usage is TRBV27 and J usage is TRBJ2-7; tentatively, D is TRBD2 (6 bases). The CDR3 is 13 amino acids. Per germline, CDR1 MNHEY and CDR2 SMNVEV (reference sequence). Trimming took off 3 bases at V and 2 bases at J, with 8 bases between the two ends. The CDR3 DNA reads TGTGCCAGCAGTTTCTCGGGAGCCTACGAGCAGTACTTC. Protein: CASSFSGAYEQYF.

This chain uses TRBV25-1 with TRBJ2-3; 12 bases line up with TRBD2. J was trimmed by 3 bases and V by 2 bases; bases with no gene match: 3. Germline V gene lookup returns CDR1 MGHDK and CDR2 SYGVNS. The CDR3 has 16 residues. CDR3 amino acids: CASSEASGRVTDTQYF. The CDR3 DNA follows: TGTGCCAGCAGTGAAGCTAGCGGGAGGGTGACAGATACGCAGTATTTT.

The chain combines TRBV5-5 with TRBJ1-4; 10 nucleotides align to TRBD1. The CDR3 covers 20 residues. The V segment lost 4 bases and the J segment 0 bases; nucleotides outside the gene matches: 15. Germline CDR1 and CDR2: SGHKS and YYEKEE (reference sequence). The CDR3 here is CASSPKGGQGPRTTNEKLFF. CDR3 in DNA: TGTGCCAGCAGCCCGAAAGGGGGACAGGGGCCTAGAACAACTAATGAAAAACTGTTTTTT.

In regard to this clone: The junction does not match germline at one end; this may be a read error. This sequence joins TRBV29-1 and TRBJ2-1, with a possible D match to TRBD1 (5 bases). CDR1 SQVTM and CDR2 ANQGSEA come from the germline V gene. This CDR3 spans 12 amino acids. In nucleotides, the CDR3 is TGCAGTGTGGCGTCAGGGTGGAATGAGAAGTTCTTC. Its translation is CSVASGWNEKFF.

A remark on this clone: The same CDR3 also results from other DNA sequences found in this sample. V and J are TRBV7-9 and TRBJ2-2, with D tentatively TRBD2 (5 bases). The V end was cut by 1 base, the J end by 3 bases, with 6 bases between. CDR3 length: 14 amino acids. The germline V gene encodes CDR1 SEHNR and CDR2 FQNEAQ (reference sequence). The CDR3: CASSLVRDTGELFF. The CDR3 region has the DNA TGTGCCAGCAGCTTAGTGAGGGACACCGGGGAGCTGTTTTTT.

This clone showed up just once. V gene TRBV28 combines with J gene TRBJ2-3, with TRBD1 matching 7 bases. Trimming cost V 6 bases and J 0 bases; bases outside gene matches: 6. The CDR3 is 15 amino acids. Germline-derived CDR1 and CDR2 are MDHEN and SYDVKM. CDR3 amino acids: CASRRTGLSTDTQYF. CDR3 DNA sequence: TGTGCCAGCAGGCGGACAGGCCTAAGCACAGATACGCAGTATTTT. The full variable domain, its missing parts supplied by reference TRBV28 and TRBJ2-3, is DVKVTQSSRYLVKRTGEKVFLECVQDMDHENMFWYRQDPGLGLRLIYFSYDVKMKEKGDIPEGYSVSREKKERFSLILESASTNQTSMYLCASRRTGLSTDTQYFGPGTRLTVL.

The chain joins TRBV27 to TRBJ1-1, with D possibly being TRBD1 (5 bases). The CDR3 has 16 residues. The ends were cut back, 2 bases at V and 1 base at J, with 14 bases in the middle. The germline gives CDR1 MNHEY, CDR2 SMNVEV (reference sequence). For the CDR3, the DNA is TGTGCCAGCAGTTTAAGTTGGGGGGTCGGGAACACTGAAGCTTTCTTT. Encoded protein: CASSLSWGVGNTEAFF.

This chain connects TRBV7-6 to TRBJ2-7; D remains unclear. Looked up from germline, CDR1 is SGHVS and CDR2 is FNYEAQ. V lost 3 bases and J 0 bases, leaving 9 bases between the germline ends. This CDR3 has 14 amino acids. The CDR3 nucleotides are TGTGCCAGCAGCTTCACCCCAGACTCCTACGAGCAGTACTTC. Amino acid sequence: CASSFTPDSYEQYF.

V is TRBV11-2 and J is TRBJ1-1; 7 nucleotides agree with TRBD1. V lost 6 bases and J lost 1; bases outside the gene matches: 5. CDR1 is SGHAT, CDR2 FQNNGV, per germline. The CDR3 spans 14 residues. CDR3 residues: CASRENRGNTEAFF. CDR3 nucleotides: TGTGCCAGCAGAGAGAACAGGGGGAACACTGAAGCTTTCTTT.

This clone was counted a few times. The chain combines TRBV5-5 with TRBJ1-5; D is unresolved. CDR1 is SGHKS, CDR2 YYEKEE, per germline (reference sequence). The CDR3 length is 14 residues. V was pared by 5 bases and J by 5 bases, with 14 bases between. The CDR3 region has the DNA TGTGCCAGCAGTCAGCGGGGAGCAGATCAGCCCCAGCATTTT. Translated, it gives CASSQRGADQPQHF.

CDR3 DNA: TGTGCCAGCAGTGAACGGGTTTCTGGGGCCAACGTCCTGACTTTC. It specifies CASSERVSGANVLTF. The chain joins TRBV6-1 to TRBJ2-6; D remains unclear. Germline CDR1 MNHNS, CDR2 SASEGT. The CDR3 length is 15 residues. V lost 2 bases and J 1 base, leaving 6 bases between the germline ends.

The CDR3 DNA reads TGTGCCAGCAGCTCGAGCAGGGCTCGCGGCACTGAAGCTTTCTTT. Translated, it gives CASSSSRARGTEAFF. The rearrangement joins TRBV7-3 to TRBJ1-1, with a possible D match to TRBD1 (5 bases). The CDR3 runs to 15 residues. CDR1 SGHTA and CDR2 FQGTGA come from the germline V gene. V gave up 4 bases and J gave up 4 bases, with 16 bases separating them.

V usage is TRBV4-1 and J usage is TRBJ2-3, with D perhaps matching TRBD2 (6 bases). The germline V gene has CDR1 MGHRA and CDR2 YSYEKL. CDR3 length: 13 residues. The V gene lost 2 bases and the J gene lost 11 bases, with 14 bases spanning the gap. CDR3 residues: CASSQWRAEMQYF. CDR3 DNA: TGCGCCAGCAGCCAATGGAGGGCGGAAATGCAGTATTTT.

This sequence joins TRBV7-9 and TRBJ2-7; D is possibly TRBD1 (5 bases). Germline loops: CDR1 SEHNR, CDR2 FQNEAQ (reference sequence). Trimming pared 2 bases from V and 1 base from J, leaving 9 bases between. This CDR3 contains 14 residues. The CDR3 DNA sequence: TGTGCCAGCAGCTTAACAAGACAGTCCTACGAGCAGTACTTC. Its protein is CASSLTRQSYEQYF.

There are a few counts of this clone. The chain recombines TRBV30 with TRBJ1-2; 7 bases match TRBD1. V lost 1 base to trimming and J lost 8 bases; unmatched junction nucleotides: 1. Looked up from germline, CDR1 is GTSNPN and CDR2 is SVGIG (reference sequence). The CDR3 spans 11 residues. The CDR3 DNA sequence: TGTGCCTGGAGTGGACAGGGCGGCTACACCTTC. This encodes CAWSGQGGYTF.

The sample holds one count of this clone. The chain is built from TRBV5-5 and TRBJ2-7, with D perhaps TRBD2 (6 bases). Germline CDR1 and CDR2: SGHKS and YYEKEE (reference sequence). The V end was cut by 3 bases, the J end by 5 bases, with 21 bases between. The CDR3 has 16 residues. In DNA, the CDR3 is TGTGCCAGCAGCTCCGATTGGGCAGGGAGGCTCAACGAGCAGTACTTC. Translating it yields CASSSDWAGRLNEQYF. The variable domain in full, completed from reference TRBV5-5 and TRBJ2-7, reads DAGVTQSPTHLIKTRGQQVTLRCSPISGHKSVSWYQQVLGQGPQFIFQYYEKEERGRGNFPDRFSARQFPNYSSELNVNALLLGDSALYLCASSSDWAGRLNEQYFGPGTRLTVT.

This rearrangement joins TRBV6-5 to TRBJ2-5; 8 bases are shared with TRBD1. The CDR3 contains 13 residues. V trimming: 4 bases; J trimming: 6 bases; junction bases outside the gene matches: 4. Germline V gene sequence: CDR1 MNHEY, CDR2 SVGAGI. The CDR3 nucleotides read TGTGCCAGCAGTTTGTACAGGGGGAAGACCCAGTACTTC. It yields the protein CASSLYRGKTQYF.

The V and J genes are TRBV6-1 and TRBJ1-5, with D unclear. The germline V and J ends were trimmed by 0 bases and 5 bases, with 5 bases remaining between them. CDR1 is MNHNS, CDR2 SASEGT, per germline. The CDR3 runs 13 residues. In nucleotides, the CDR3 is TGTGCCAGCAGTGAAGCGAGGGATCAGCCCCAGCATTTT. This translates into CASSEARDQPQHF.

In this sample, this clone turned up once. V and J are TRBV5-4 and TRBJ2-5; 7 bases line up with TRBD1. Germline V gene data show CDR1 as SGHNT and CDR2 as YYREEE (reference sequence). CDR3 length: 13 residues. V gave up 4 bases and J gave up 2 bases; unmatched junction bases: 2. The CDR3 loop reads CASSRGQQETQYF. The CDR3 DNA reads as TGTGCCAGCAGCCGGGGACAGCAAGAGACCCAGTACTTC.

V is TRBV27 and J is TRBJ2-7; the D is unclear. Germline loops: CDR1 MNHEY, CDR2 SMNVEV (reference sequence). The ends were cut back, 2 bases at V and 4 bases at J, with 12 bases in the middle. The CDR3 extends over 14 amino acids. The CDR3 region is CASSLKSSGYEQYF. The CDR3 bases are TGTGCCAGCAGTTTAAAGTCGTCGGGTTACGAGCAGTACTTC.